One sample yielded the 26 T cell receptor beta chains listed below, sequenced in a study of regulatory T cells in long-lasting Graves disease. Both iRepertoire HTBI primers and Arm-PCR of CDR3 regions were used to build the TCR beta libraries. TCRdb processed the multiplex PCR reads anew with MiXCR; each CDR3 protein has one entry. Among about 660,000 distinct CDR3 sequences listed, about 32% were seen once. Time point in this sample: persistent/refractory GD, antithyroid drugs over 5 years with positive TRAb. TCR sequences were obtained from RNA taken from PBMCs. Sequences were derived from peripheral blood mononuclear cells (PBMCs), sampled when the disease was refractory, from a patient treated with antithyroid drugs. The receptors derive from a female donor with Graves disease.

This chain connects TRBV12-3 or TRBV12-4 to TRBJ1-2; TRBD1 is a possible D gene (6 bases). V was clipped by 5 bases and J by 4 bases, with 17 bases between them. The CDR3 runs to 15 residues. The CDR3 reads CASSPDEQGGYGYTF. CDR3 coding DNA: TGTGCCAGCAGTCCAGATGAACAGGGCGGCTATGGCTACACCTTC.

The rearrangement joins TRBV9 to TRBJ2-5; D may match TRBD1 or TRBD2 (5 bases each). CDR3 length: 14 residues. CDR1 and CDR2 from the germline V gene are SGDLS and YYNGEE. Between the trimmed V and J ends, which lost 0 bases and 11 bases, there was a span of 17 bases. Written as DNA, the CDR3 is TGTGCCAGCAGCGTAGAAGGTACTACCAGGGAGCAGTACTTC. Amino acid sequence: CASSVEGTTREQYF.

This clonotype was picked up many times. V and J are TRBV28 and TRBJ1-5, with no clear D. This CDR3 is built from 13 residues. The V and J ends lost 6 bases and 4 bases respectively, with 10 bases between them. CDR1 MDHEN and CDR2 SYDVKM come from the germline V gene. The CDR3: CASSPQRNQPQHF. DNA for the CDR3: TGTGCCAGCAGCCCCCAGAGGAATCAGCCCCAGCATTTT.

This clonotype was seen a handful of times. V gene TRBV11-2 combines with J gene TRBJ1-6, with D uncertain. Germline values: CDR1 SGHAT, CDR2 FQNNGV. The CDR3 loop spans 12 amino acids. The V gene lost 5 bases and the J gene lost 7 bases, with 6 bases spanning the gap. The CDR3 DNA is TGTGCCAGCAGCCAACAGAATTCACCCCTCCACTTT. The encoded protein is CASSQQNSPLHF.

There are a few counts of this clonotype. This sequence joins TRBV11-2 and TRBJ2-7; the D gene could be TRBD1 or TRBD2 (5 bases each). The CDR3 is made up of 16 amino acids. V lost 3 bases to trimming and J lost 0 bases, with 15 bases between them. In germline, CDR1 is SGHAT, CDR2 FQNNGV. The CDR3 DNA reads TGTGCCAGCAGCTTTAATCCGGGACCGGCCTCCTACGAGCAGTACTTC. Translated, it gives CASSFNPGPASYEQYF.

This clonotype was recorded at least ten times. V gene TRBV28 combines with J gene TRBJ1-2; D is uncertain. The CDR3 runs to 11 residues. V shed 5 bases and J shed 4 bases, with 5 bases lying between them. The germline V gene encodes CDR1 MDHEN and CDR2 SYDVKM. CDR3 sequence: CASSNIYGYTF. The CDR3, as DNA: TGTGCCAGCAGTAACATCTATGGCTACACCTTC.

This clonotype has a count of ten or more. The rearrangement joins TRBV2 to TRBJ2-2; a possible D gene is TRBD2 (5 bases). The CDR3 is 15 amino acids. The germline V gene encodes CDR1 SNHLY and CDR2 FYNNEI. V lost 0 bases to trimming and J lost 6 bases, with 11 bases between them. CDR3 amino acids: CASSEALRGPGELFF. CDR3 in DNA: TGTGCCAGCAGTGAAGCGCTTCGGGGTCCCGGGGAGCTGTTTTTT.

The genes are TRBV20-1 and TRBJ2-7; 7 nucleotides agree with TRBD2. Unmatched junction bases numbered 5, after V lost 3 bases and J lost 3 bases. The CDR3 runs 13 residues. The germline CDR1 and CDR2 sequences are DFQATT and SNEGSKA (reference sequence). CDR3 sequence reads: CSARAGRNYEQYF. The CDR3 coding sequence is TGCAGTGCTAGGGCCGGGAGGAACTACGAGCAGTACTTC.

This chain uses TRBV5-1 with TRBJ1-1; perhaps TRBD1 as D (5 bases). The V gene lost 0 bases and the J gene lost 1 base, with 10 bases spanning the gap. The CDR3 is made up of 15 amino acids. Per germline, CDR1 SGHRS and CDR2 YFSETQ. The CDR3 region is CASSLEAGTNTEAFF. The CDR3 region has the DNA TGCGCCAGCAGCTTGGAGGCAGGGACGAACACTGAAGCTTTCTTT.

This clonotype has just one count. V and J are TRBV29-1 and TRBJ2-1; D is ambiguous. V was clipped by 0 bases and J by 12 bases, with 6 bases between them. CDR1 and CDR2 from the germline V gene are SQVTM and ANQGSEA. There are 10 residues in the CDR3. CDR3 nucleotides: TGCAGCGTTGAAGATCAAGTGCAGTTCTTC. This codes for CSVEDQVQFF.

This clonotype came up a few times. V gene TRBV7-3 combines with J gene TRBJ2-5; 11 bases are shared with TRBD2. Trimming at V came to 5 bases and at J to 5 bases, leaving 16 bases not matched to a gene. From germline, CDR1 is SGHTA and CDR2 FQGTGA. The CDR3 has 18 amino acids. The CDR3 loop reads CASSPGVAGGLGVETQYF. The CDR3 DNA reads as TGTGCCAGCAGCCCCGGGGTAGCGGGAGGGCTGGGGGTTGAGACCCAGTACTTC.

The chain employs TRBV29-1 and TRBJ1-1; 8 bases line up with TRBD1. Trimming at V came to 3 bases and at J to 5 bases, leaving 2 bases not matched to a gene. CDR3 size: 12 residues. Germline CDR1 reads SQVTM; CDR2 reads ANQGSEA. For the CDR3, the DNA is TGCAGCGTTGATCGGACAGGGACTGAAGCTTTCTTT. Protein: CSVDRTGTEAFF.

CDR3 coding DNA: TGTGCCTGGAAGGTCGAGTTATCCTATAATTCACCCCTCCACTTT. It specifies CAWKVELSYNSPLHF. The rearrangement uses TRBV30 and TRBJ1-6; D not resolved. The CDR3 is 15 amino acids. V dropped 4 bases and J dropped 1 base, with 11 bases sitting between them. CDR1 GTSNPN and CDR2 SVGIG come from the germline V gene (reference sequence).

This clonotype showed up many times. The CDR3 DNA reads TGTGCCAGCAGACCCGACCTGGGGGAACTCCACTTT. Its translation is CASRPDLGELHF. The rearrangement uses TRBV12-3 or TRBV12-4 and TRBJ1-6; possible D gene TRBD1, 5 bases. CDR3 length equals 12 residues. V shed 6 bases and J shed 16 bases, with 16 bases lying between them.

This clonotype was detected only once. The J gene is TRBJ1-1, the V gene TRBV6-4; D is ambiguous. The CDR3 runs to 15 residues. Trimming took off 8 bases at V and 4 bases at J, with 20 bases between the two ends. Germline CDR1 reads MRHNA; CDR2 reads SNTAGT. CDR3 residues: CASVPFSLVGTEAFF. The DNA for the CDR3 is TGTGCCAGCGTACCATTCTCTCTGGTGGGCACTGAAGCTTTCTTT.

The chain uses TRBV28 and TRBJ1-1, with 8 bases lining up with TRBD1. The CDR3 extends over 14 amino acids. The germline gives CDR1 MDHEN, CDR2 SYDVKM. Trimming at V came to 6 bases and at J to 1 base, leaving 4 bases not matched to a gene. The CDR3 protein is CASRGGTGNTEAFF. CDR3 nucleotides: TGTGCCAGCAGGGGAGGGACAGGGAACACTGAAGCTTTCTTT.

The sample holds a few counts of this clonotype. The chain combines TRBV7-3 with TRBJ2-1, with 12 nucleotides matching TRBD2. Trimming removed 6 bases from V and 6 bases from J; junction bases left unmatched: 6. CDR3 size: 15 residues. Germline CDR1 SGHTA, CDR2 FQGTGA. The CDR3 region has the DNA TGTGCCAGCAGTGTCCGACTAGCGGGGGCCAATGAGCAGTTCTTC. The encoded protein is CASSVRLAGANEQFF.

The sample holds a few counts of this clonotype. In nucleotides, the CDR3 is TGTGCCAGCAGCCTCACGTCGGTGGGAAGCTATGGCTACACCTTC. Translation gives CASSLTSVGSYGYTF. The chain combines TRBV7-2 with TRBJ1-2; D is uncertain. Germline CDR1 reads SGHTA; CDR2 reads FQGNSA. Deletions cut 5 bases from V and 4 bases from J, with 17 bases between. The CDR3 has 15 amino acids.

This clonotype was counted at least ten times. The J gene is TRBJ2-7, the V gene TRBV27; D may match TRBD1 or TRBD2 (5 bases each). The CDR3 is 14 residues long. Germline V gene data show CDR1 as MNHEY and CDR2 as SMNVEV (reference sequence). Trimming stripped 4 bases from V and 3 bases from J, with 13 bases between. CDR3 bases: TGTGCCAGCAGTTCCCGGGGCCTGCTCTACGAGCAGTACTTC. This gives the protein CASSSRGLLYEQYF.

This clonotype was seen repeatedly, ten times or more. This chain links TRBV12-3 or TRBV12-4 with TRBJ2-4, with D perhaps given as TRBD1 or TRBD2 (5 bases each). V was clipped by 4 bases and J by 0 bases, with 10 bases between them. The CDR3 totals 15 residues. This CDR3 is CASSYWDGAKNIQYF. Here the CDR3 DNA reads TGTGCCAGCAGTTACTGGGACGGAGCCAAAAACATTCAGTACTTC.

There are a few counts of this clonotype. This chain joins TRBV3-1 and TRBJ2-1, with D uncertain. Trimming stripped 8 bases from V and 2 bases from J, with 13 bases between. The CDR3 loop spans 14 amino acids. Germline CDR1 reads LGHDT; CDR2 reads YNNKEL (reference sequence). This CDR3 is CASGVTSTYNEQFF. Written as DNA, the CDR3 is TGTGCCAGCGGGGTGACGTCCACCTACAATGAGCAGTTCTTC.

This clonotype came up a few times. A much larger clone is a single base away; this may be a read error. The CDR3 coding sequence is TGTGCCAGCGGGGGGGGGAACTATGGCTACACCTTC. Translating gives CASGGGNYGYTF. V gene TRBV10-3 combines with J gene TRBJ1-2, with TRBD1 as a possible D gene (5 bases). The V end lost 10 bases, the J end lost 2 bases, and 11 bases lay between the germline ends. The CDR3 loop spans 12 amino acids. CDR1 ENHRY and CDR2 SYGVKD come from the germline V gene.

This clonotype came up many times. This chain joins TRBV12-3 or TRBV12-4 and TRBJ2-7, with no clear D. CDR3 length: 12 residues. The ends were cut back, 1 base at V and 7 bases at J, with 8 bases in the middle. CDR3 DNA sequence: TGTGCCAGCAGTTTAGTGGGGTCTGAGCAGTACTTC. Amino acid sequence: CASSLVGSEQYF.

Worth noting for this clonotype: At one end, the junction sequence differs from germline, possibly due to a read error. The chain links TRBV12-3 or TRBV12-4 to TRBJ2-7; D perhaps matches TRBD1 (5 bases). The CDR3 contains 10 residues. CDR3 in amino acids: CASRGREQCF. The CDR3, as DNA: TGTGCCAGCAGGGGGCGAGAGCAGTGCTTC.

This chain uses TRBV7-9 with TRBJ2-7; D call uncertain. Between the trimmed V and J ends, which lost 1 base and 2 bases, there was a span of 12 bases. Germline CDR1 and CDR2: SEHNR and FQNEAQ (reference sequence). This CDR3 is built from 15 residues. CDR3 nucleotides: TGTGCCAGCAGCTTAGTAAGTCAGCCAGCCTACGAGCAGTACTTC. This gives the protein CASSLVSQPAYEQYF. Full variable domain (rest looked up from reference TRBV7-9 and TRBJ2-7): DTGVSQNPRHKITKRGQNVTFRCDPISEHNRLYWYRQTLGQGPEFLTYFQNEAQLEKSRLLSDRFSAERPKGSFSTLEIQRTEQGDSAMYLCASSLVSQPAYEQYFGPGTRLTVT.

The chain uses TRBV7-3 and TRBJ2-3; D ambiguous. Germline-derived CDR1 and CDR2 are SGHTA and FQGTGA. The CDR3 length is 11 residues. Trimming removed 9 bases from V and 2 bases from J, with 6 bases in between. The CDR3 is CARCLTDTQYF. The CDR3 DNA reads TGTGCCAGATGCCTCACAGATACGCAGTATTTT. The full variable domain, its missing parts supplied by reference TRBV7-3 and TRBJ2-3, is GAGVSQTPSNKVTEKGKYVELRCDPISGHTALYWYRQSLGQGPEFLIYFQGTGAADDSGLPNDRFFAVRPEGSVSTLKIQRTERGDSAVYLCARCLTDTQYFGPGTRLTVL.